The 4 T cell receptor beta chains below all came from one sample that was sequenced in a study of spatial heterogeneity in lung cancer. TCRdb re-called the 5' RACE reads through MiXCR, storing one row per CDR3 protein. This table holds some 29,000 distinct CDR3 sequences, 8.4% found once. Time point reported: sample taken at primary tumor resection. Material for sequencing was whole RNA from tumor, nontumor lung or frozen PBMC, left unsorted. The sequences come from PBMCs, collected at surgery. These receptors originate from a female donor with early-stage non-small cell lung cancer.

Ten or more counts support this clonotype. CDR3 coding DNA: TGTGCCAGCAGTTTTAACAGGGACTACGAGCAGTACTTC. Its translation: CASSFNRDYEQYF. V and J are TRBV12-3 or TRBV12-4 and TRBJ2-7; tentatively, D is TRBD1 (6 bases). V lost 3 bases and J lost 3, with 9 bases in between. The CDR3 runs to 13 residues.

This clonotype was recorded many times. CDR3 in amino acids: CASSSGQGRRVDGYTF. DNA of the CDR3: TGTGCCAGTAGTAGCGGACAGGGGAGAAGAGTCGATGGCTACACCTTC. The rearrangement links TRBV19 to TRBJ1-2, with TRBD1 matching over 9 bases. The CDR3 consists of 16 residues. J lost 6 bases, V lost 4 bases, and 12 bases had no gene match. CDR1 and CDR2 from the germline V gene are LNHDA and SQIVND (reference sequence).

There are a few counts of this clonotype. The chain carries TRBV2 and TRBJ1-5, with D maybe TRBD1 (6 bases). The germline V gene encodes CDR1 SNHLY and CDR2 FYNNEI. V was shortened by 6 bases and J by 0 bases, with 12 bases between the two germline ends. The CDR3 consists of 15 residues. The CDR3 is CASRAGQNSNQPQHF. The CDR3 DNA sequence: TGTGCCAGCAGAGCCGGACAGAATAGCAATCAGCCCCAGCATTTT.

The V and J genes are TRBV5-6 and TRBJ2-1, with D hard to call. The CDR3 has 17 residues. Trimming shortened V by 0 bases and J by 5 bases, and 18 bases separated the two germline ends. CDR1 and CDR2 from the germline V gene are SGHDT and YYEEEE. DNA of the CDR3: TGTGCCAGCAGCTTGGGACCCCAGGTCCGGCGGCACAATGAGCAGTTCTTC. Protein product: CASSLGPQVRRHNEQFF.